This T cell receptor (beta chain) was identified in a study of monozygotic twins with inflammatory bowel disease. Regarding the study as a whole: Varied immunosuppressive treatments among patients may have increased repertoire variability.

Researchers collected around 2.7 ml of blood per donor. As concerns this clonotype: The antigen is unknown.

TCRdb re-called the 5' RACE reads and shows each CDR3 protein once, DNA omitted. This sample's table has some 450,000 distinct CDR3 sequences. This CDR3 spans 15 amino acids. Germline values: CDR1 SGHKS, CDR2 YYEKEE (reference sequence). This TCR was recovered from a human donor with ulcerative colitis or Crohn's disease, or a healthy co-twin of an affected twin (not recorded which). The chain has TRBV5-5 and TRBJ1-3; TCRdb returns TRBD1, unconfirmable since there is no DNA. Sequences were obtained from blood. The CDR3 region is CASSLTGTAGNTIYF. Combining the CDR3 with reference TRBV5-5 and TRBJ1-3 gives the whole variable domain DAGVTQSPTHLIKTRGQQVTLRCSPISGHKSVSWYQQVLGQGPQFIFQYYEKEERGRGNFPDRFSARQFPNYSSELNVNALLLGDSALYLCASSLTGTAGNTIYFGEGSWLTVV.